This T cell receptor (beta chain) was recovered during a study of control samples from healthy donors and cancer patients. TCRdb's table, derived via immunoSEQ multiplex PCR, lists solely in-frame clones and lacks some. The sample yields 100,000 to 150,000 clones, around 93% seen once. CDR1 and CDR2 from the germline V gene are LNHNV and YYDKDF (reference sequence). The CDR3 covers 15 residues. V was clipped by 8 bases and J by 0 bases, with 14 bases between them. The chain uses TRBV15 and TRBJ2-1; no reliable D call. The sample was PBMCs. The clonotype was recovered from a man aged 45-65 years with head and neck cancer. CDR3 residues: CATFSGASSYNEQFF. DNA of the CDR3: TGTGCCACCTTCAGTGGAGCGAGCTCCTACAATGAGCAGTTCTTC. Combining the CDR3 with reference TRBV15 and TRBJ2-1 gives the whole variable domain DAMVIQNPRYQVTQFGKPVTLSCSQTLNHNVMYWYQQKSSQAPKLLFHYYDKDFNNEADTPDNFQSRRPNTSFCFLDIRSPGLGDTAMYLCATFSGASSYNEQFFGPGTRLTVL.